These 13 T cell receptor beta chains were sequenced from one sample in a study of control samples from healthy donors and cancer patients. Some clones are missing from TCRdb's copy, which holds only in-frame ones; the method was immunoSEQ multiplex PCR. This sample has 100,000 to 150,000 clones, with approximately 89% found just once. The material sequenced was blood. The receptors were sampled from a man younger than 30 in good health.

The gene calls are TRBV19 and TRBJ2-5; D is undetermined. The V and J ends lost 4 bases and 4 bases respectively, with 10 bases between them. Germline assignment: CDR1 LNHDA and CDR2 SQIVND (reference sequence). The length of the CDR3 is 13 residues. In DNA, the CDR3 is TGTGCCAGTAGTAGGGTATTCAGAGAGACCCAGTACTTC. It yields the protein CASSRVFRETQYF.

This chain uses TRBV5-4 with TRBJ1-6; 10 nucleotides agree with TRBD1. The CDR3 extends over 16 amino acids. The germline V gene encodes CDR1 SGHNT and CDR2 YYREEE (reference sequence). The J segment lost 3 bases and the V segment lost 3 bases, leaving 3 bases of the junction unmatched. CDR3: CASSSGDRGYNSPLHF. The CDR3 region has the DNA TGTGCCAGCAGCTCCGGGGACAGGGGCTATAATTCACCCCTCCACTTT.

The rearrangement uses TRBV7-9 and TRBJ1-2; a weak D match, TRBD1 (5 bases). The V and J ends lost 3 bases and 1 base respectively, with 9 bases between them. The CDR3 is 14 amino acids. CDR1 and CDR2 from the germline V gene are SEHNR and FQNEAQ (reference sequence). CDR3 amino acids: CASSFIDSNYGYTF. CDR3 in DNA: TGTGCCAGCAGCTTCATCGACAGTAACTATGGCTACACCTTC.

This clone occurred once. CDR3 nucleotide sequence: TGTGCCAGCAGCGTGGACAGTATATATGGCTACACCTTC. This codes for CASSVDSIYGYTF. The chain joins TRBV5-6 to TRBJ1-2; D is possibly TRBD1 (6 bases). Trimming shortened V by 4 bases and J by 5 bases, and 12 bases separated the two germline ends. Germline V gene sequence: CDR1 SGHDT, CDR2 YYEEEE. This CDR3 spans 13 amino acids.

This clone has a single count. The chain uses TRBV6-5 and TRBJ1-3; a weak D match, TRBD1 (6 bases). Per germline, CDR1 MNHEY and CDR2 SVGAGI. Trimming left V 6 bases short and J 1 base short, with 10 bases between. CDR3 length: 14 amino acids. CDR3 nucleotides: TGTGCCAGCAGGCCAGGGGTATCTGGAAACACCATATATTTT. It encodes CASRPGVSGNTIYF.

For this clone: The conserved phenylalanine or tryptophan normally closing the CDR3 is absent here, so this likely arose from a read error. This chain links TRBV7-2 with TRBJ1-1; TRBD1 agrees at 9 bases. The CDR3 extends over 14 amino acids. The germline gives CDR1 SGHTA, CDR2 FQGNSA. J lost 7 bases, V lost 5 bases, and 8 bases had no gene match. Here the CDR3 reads CASSPGTGLDEAFL. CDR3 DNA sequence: TGTGCCAGCAGCCCCGGGACAGGGTTGGATGAAGCTTTCCTT.

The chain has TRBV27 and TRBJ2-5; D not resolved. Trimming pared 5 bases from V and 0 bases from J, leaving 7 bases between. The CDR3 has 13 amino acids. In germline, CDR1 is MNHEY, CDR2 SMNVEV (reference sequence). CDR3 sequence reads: CASSGRDQETQYF. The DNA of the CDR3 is TGTGCCAGCAGTGGCCGGGACCAAGAGACCCAGTACTTC.

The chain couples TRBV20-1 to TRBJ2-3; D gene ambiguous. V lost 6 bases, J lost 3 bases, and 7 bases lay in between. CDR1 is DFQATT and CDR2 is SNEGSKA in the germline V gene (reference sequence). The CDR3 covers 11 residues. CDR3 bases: TGCAGTGCCCCTAGGACAGATACGCAGTATTTT. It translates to CSAPRTDTQYF.

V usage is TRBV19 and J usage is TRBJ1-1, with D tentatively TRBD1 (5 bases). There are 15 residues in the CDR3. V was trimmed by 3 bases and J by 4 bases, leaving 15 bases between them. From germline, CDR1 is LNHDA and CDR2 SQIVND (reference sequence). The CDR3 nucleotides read TGTGCCAGTAGTATCCGGGGCCGGCCGGGCACTGAAGCTTTCTTT. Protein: CASSIRGRPGTEAFF.

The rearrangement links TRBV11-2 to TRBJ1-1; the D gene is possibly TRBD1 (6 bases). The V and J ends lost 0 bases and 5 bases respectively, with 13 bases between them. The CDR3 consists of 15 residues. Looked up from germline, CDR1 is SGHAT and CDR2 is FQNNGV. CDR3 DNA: TGTGCCAGCAGCTTAGAAATGAGGGGGTGGACTGAAGCTTTCTTT. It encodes CASSLEMRGWTEAFF.

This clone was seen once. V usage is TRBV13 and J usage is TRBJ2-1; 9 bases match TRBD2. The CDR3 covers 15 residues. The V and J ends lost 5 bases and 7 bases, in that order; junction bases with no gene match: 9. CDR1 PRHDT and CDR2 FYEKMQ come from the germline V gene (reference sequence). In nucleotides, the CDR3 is TGTGCCAGCAGCAATAGCGGGGGCCTTAGGAATGAGCAGTTCTTC. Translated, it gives CASSNSGGLRNEQFF.

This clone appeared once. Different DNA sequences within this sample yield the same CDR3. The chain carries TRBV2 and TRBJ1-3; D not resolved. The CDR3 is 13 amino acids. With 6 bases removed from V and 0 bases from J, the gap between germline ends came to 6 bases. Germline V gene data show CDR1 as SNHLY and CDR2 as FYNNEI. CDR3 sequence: CASRRDSGNTIYF. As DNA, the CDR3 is TGTGCCAGCAGAAGAGACTCTGGAAACACCATATATTTT.

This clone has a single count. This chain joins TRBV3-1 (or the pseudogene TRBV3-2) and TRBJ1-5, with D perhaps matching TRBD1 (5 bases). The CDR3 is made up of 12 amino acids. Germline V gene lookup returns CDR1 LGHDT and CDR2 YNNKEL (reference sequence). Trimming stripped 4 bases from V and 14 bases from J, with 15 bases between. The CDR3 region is CASSPVGGGKHF. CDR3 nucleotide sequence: TGTGCCAGCAGCCCGGTCGGGGGGGGGAAGCATTTT.